This T cell receptor beta chain was identified during a study of CXCR3-negative and CXCR3-positive naive CD8 T cells. Study conclusions and caveats: In CXCR3-positive naive cells, the TRB CDR3s were more hydrophobic than in CXCR3-negative naive cells.

UMI-labeled 5' RACE yielded the TRB cDNA libraries. From its re-call of the 5' RACE reads, TCRdb lists each CDR3 protein once, without DNA. Its listing shows tens of thousands of distinct CDR3 sequences. A note on this clonotype: Its antigen is unknown.

This CDR3 has 15 residues. Germline assignment: CDR1 MNHNY and CDR2 SVGAGI (reference sequence). Definition of naive CD8+ T cells rested on a CD45RO-CCR7+CD27+CD95- profile. Sample: naive CXCR3- CD8+ T cells from blood. The subset denotes: CD45RO-CCR7+CD27+CD95- naive CD8+ T cells lacking CXCR3 (TNR3-). This clonotype originated in a human donor in good health. Some clones in this sample may be carry-over from other donors' samples. The V and J genes are TRBV6-6 and TRBJ2-1; TCRdb lists TRBD1, though no DNA is available to test this call. CDR3: CASSLSGTGVDEQFF.